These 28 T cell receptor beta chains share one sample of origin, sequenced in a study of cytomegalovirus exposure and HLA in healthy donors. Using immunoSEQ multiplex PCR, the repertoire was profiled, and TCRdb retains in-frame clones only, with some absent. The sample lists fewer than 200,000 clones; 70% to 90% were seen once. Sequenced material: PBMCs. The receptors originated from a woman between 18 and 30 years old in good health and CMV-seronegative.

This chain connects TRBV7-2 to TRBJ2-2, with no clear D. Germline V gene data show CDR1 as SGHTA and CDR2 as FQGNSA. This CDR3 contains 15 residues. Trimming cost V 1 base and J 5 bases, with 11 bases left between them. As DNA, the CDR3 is TGTGCCAGCAGCTTAGGTGGCAGTTTGACCGGGGAGCTGTTTTTT. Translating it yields CASSLGGSLTGELFF. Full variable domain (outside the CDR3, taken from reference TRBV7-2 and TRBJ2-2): GAGVSQSPSNKVTEKGKDVELRCDPISGHTALYWYRQSLGQGLEFLIYFQGNSAPDKSGLPSDRFSAERTGGSVSTLTIQRTQQEDSAVYLCASSLGGSLTGELFFGEGSRLTVL.

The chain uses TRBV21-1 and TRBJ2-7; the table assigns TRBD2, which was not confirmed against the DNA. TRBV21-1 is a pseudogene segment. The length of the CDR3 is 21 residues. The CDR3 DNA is TGTGCCAGCAGCAAGGGTGAGATCACCAACTTGACCGCGAGACTCTCCTACGAGCAGTACTTC. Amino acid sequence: CASSKGEITNLTARLSYEQYF.

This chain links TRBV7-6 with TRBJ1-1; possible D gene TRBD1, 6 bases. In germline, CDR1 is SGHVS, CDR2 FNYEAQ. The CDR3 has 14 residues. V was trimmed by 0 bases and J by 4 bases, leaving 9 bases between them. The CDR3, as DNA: TGTGCCAGCAGCTTAGCCTTAGGGGGCACTGAAGCTTTCTTT. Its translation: CASSLALGGTEAFF. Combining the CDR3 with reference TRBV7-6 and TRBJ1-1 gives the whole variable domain GAGVSQSPRYKVTKRGQDVALRCDPISGHVSLYWYRQALGQGPEFLTYFNYEAQQDKSGLPNDRFSAERPEGSISTLTIQRTEQRDSAMYRCASSLALGGTEAFFGQGTRLTVV.

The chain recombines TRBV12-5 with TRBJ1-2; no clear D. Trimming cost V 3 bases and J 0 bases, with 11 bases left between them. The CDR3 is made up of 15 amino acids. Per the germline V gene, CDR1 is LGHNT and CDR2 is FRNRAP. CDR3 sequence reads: CASGFHPGPNYGYTF. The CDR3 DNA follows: TGTGCTAGTGGTTTTCACCCTGGCCCTAACTATGGCTACACCTTC. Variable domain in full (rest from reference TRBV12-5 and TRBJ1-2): DARVTQTPRHKVTEMGQEVTMRCQPILGHNTVFWYRQTMMQGLELLAYFRNRAPLDDSGMPKDRFSAEMPDATLATLKIQPSEPRDSAVYFCASGFHPGPNYGYTFGSGTRLTVV.

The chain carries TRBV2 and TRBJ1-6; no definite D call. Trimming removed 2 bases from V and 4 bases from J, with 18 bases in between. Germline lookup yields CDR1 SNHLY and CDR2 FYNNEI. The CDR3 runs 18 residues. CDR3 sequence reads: CASSEPALRASYNSPLHF. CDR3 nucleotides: TGTGCCAGCAGTGAACCTGCCTTGAGGGCGTCATATAATTCACCCCTCCACTTT.

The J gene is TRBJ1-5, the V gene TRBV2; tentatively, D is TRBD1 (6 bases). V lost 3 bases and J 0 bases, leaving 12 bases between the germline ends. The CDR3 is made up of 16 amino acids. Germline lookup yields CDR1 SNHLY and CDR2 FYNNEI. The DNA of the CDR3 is TGTGCCAGCAGTGACCGAGGGGGAGATAGCAATCAGCCCCAGCATTTT. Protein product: CASSDRGGDSNQPQHF.

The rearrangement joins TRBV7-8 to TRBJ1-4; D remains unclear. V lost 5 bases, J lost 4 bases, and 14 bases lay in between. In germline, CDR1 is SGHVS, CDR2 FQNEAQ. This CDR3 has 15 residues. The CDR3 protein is CASSGRLIINEKLFF. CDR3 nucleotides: TGTGCCAGCAGCGGGCGCCTCATCATTAATGAAAAACTGTTTTTT.

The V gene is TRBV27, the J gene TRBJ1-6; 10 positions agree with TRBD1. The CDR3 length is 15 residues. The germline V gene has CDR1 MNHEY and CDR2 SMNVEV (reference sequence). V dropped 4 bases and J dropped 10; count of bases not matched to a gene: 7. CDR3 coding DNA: TGTGCCAGCAGTTCACGACAGGGGGCTGGGTCACCCCTCCACTTT. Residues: CASSSRQGAGSPLHF.

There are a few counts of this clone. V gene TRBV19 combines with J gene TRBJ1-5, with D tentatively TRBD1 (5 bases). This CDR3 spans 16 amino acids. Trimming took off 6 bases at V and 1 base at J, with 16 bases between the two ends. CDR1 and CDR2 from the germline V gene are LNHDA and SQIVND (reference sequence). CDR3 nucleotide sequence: TGTGCCAGTAGGGGGGGAGGTAATTTCAGCAATCAGCCCCAGCATTTT. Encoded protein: CASRGGGNFSNQPQHF.

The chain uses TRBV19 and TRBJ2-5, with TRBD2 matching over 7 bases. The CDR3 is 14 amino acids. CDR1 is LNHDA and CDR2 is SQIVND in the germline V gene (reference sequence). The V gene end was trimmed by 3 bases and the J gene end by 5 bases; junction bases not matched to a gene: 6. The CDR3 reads CASSMASGTETQYF. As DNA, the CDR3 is TGTGCCAGTAGTATGGCCAGCGGGACGGAGACCCAGTACTTC.

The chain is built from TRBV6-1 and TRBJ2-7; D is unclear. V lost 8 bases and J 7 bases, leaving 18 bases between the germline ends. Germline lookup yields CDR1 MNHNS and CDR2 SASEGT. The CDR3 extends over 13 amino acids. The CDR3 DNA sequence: TGTGCCAGCGGATACAGAGTGGCGAGAGAGCAGTACTTC. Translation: CASGYRVAREQYF.

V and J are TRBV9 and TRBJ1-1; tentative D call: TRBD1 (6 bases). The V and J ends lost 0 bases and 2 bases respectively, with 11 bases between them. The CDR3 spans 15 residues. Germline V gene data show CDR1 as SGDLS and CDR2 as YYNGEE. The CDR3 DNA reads TGTGCCAGCAGCGTAGCTGGGGGCGGAAACACTGAAGCTTTCTTT. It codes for CASSVAGGGNTEAFF.

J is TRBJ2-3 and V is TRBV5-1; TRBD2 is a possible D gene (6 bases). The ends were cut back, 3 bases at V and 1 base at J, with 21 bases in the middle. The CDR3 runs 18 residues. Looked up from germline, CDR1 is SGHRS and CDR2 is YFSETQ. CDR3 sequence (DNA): TGCGCCAGCAGCTCCCGGGACTTAAGGCCCCTGGGCACAGATACGCAGTATTTT. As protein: CASSSRDLRPLGTDTQYF.

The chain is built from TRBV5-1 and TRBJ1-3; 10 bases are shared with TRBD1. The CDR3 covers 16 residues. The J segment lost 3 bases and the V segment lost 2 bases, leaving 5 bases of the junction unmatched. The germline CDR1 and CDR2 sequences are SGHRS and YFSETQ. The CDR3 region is CASSFPGTGDGNTIYF. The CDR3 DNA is TGCGCCAGCAGCTTTCCCGGGACAGGGGATGGAAACACCATATATTTT.

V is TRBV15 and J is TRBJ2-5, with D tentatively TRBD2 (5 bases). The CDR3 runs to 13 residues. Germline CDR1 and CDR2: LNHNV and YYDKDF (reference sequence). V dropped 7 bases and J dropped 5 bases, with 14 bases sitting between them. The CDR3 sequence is CATTVRQRETQYF. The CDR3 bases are TGTGCCACCACTGTCAGGCAGCGGGAGACCCAGTACTTC.

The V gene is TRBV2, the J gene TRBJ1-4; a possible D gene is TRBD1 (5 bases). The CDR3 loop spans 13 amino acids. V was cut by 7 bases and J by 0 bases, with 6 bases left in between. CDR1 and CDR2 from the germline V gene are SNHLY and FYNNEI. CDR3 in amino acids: CASTRATNEKLFF. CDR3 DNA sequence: TGTGCCAGCACCAGGGCAACTAATGAAAAACTGTTTTTT.

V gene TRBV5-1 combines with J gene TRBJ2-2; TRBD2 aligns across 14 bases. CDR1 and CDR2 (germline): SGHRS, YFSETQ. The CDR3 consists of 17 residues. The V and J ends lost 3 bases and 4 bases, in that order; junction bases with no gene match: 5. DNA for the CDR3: TGCGCCAGCAGCTCCGGGACTAGCGGGGGAGGCACCGGGGAGCTGTTTTTT. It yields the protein CASSSGTSGGGTGELFF.

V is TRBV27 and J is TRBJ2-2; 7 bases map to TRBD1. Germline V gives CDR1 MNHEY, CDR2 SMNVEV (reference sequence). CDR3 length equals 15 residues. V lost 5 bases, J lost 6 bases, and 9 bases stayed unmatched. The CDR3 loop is CASSIRQGFAGELFF. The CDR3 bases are TGTGCCAGCAGTATACGACAGGGCTTCGCCGGGGAGCTGTTTTTT.

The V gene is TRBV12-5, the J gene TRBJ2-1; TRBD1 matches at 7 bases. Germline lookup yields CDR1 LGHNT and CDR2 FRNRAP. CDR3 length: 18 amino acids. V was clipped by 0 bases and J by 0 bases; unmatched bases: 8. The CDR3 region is CASGLVSPGGRSYNEQFF. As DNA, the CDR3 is TGTGCTAGTGGTTTGGTAAGTCCAGGGGGACGCTCCTACAATGAGCAGTTCTTC.

For the CDR3, the DNA is TGTGCCAGCAGCCCTACAGAAGTAGATACGCAGTATTTT. Protein: CASSPTEVDTQYF. The chain is built from TRBV9 and TRBJ2-3; no clear D gene. Trimming took 4 bases from V and 5 from J, leaving 11 bases between them. Per the germline V gene, CDR1 is SGDLS and CDR2 is YYNGEE. The CDR3 sequence is 13 residues long.

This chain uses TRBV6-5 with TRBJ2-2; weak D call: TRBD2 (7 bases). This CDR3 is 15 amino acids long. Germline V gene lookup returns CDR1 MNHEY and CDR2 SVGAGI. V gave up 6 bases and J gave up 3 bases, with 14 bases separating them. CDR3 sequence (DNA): TGTGCCAGCAGGGGAGGGGGAGGCGACACCGGGGAGCTGTTTTTT. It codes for CASRGGGGDTGELFF.

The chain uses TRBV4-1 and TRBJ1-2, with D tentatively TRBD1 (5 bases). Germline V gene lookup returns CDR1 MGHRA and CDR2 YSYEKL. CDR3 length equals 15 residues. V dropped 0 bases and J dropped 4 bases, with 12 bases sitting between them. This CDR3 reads CASSQDSQGIYGYTF. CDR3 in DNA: TGCGCCAGCAGCCAAGATAGTCAGGGTATCTATGGCTACACCTTC.

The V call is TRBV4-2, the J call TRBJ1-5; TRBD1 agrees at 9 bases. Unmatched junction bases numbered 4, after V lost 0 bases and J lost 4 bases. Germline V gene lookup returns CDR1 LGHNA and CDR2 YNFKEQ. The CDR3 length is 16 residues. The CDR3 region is CASSQDVGQGNQPQHF. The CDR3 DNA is TGTGCCAGCAGCCAAGATGTGGGACAGGGAAATCAGCCCCAGCATTTT.

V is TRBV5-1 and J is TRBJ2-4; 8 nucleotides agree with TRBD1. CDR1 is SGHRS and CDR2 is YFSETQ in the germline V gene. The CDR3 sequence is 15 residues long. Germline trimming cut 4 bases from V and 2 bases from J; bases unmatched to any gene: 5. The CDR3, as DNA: TGCGCCAGCAGCATGGGACAGGCCACCAAAAACATTCAGTACTTC. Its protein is CASSMGQATKNIQYF.

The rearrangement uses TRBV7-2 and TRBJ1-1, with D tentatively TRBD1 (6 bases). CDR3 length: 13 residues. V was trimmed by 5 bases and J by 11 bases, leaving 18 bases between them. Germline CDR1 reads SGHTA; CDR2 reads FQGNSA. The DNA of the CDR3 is TGTGCCAGCAGCCTCGGGGGGCCCGGTCGGGCTTTCTTT. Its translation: CASSLGGPGRAFF. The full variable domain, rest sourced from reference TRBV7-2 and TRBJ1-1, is GAGVSQSPSNKVTEKGKDVELRCDPISGHTALYWYRQSLGQGLEFLIYFQGNSAPDKSGLPSDRFSAERTGGSVSTLTIQRTQQEDSAVYLCASSLGGPGRAFFGQGTRLTVV.

The CDR3, as DNA: TGTGCCAGCAAACCGACAGGGAACTATAATTCACCCCTCCACTTT. Amino acids: CASKPTGNYNSPLHF. The J gene is TRBJ1-6, the V gene TRBV6-5, with 7 bases that match TRBD1. The CDR3 loop spans 15 amino acids. Germline loops: CDR1 MNHEY, CDR2 SVGAGI. The V and J ends lost 7 bases and 3 bases, in that order; junction bases with no gene match: 6.

DNA of the CDR3: TGCGCCAGCAGCCCGGAGGACAGGGGATATGGCTACACCTTC. Translation: CASSPEDRGYGYTF. This rearrangement joins TRBV5-1 to TRBJ1-2, with TRBD1 identical over 9 bases. V gave up 4 bases and J gave up 5 bases; unmatched junction bases: 6. Germline loops: CDR1 SGHRS, CDR2 YFSETQ. The CDR3 totals 14 residues.

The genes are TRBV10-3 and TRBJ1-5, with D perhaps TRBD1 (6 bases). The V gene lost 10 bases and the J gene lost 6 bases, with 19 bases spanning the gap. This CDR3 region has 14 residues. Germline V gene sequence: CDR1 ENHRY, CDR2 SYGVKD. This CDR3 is CATRGAQGSQPQHF. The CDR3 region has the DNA TGTGCCACCCGGGGGGCGCAGGGGTCTCAGCCCCAGCATTTT.